The 18 T cell receptor beta chains given below trace back to one sample, sequenced in a study of T cell changes during pregnancy in multiple sclerosis. Some clones are missing from TCRdb's copy, which holds only in-frame ones; the method was immunoSEQ multiplex PCR. Of approximately 32,000 clones listed, roughly 89% are singletons. The material was CD8+ T cells from peripheral blood mononuclear cells, obtained in the second trimester of pregnancy. The source of these receptors is a female donor with multiple sclerosis, enrolled in a pregnancy study.

The chain carries TRBV15 and TRBJ2-5; TRBD2 aligns across 11 bases. CDR1 is LNHNV, CDR2 YYDKDF, per germline (reference sequence). The CDR3 has 18 amino acids. V was pared by 5 bases and J by 4 bases, with 15 bases of the junction left unmatched. The CDR3 protein is CATSGSGLAGIVRETQYF. The CDR3 DNA is TGTGCCACCAGCGGGTCTGGACTAGCGGGTATAGTGCGAGAGACCCAGTACTTC. Variable domain in full (rest from reference TRBV15 and TRBJ2-5): DAMVIQNPRYQVTQFGKPVTLSCSQTLNHNVMYWYQQKSSQAPKLLFHYYDKDFNNEADTPDNFQSRRPNTSFCFLDIRSPGLGDTAMYLCATSGSGLAGIVRETQYFGPGTRLLVL.

The J gene is TRBJ1-3, the V gene TRBV7-9; TRBD1 might be the D (5 bases). V lost 5 bases, J lost 0 bases, and 17 bases lay in between. This CDR3 comprises 17 residues. Germline V CDR1 and CDR2: SEHNR, FQNEAQ (reference sequence). For the CDR3, the DNA is TGTGCCAGCAGCCACCGCTACAGACAGAGCTCTGGAAACACCATATATTTT. Translation gives CASSHRYRQSSGNTIYF.

The CDR3 DNA sequence: TGCGCCAGCAGCTTGGTCGGGACAGGGGGCTTAAATGAGCAGTTCTTC. It is translated as CASSLVGTGGLNEQFF. The V call is TRBV5-1, the J call TRBJ2-1, with 12 positions matching TRBD1. Germline CDR1 SGHRS, CDR2 YFSETQ. The V gene end was trimmed by 0 bases and the J gene end by 7 bases; junction bases not matched to a gene: 5. The CDR3 spans 16 residues.

The chain carries TRBV27 and TRBJ2-7; 9 positions agree with TRBD1. V was clipped by 4 bases and J by 5 bases; unmatched bases: 9. The CDR3 covers 15 residues. Per the germline V gene, CDR1 is MNHEY and CDR2 is SMNVEV (reference sequence). The CDR3 sequence: CASSSNRGQTNEQYF. The CDR3 DNA sequence: TGTGCCAGCAGTTCCAACAGGGGGCAAACAAACGAGCAGTACTTC.

The chain is built from TRBV9 and TRBJ2-3; 9 nucleotides match TRBD2. Trimming removed 2 bases from V and 4 bases from J; junction bases left unmatched: 2. This CDR3 is 14 amino acids long. Per the germline V gene, CDR1 is SGDLS and CDR2 is YYNGEE. CDR3 nucleotide sequence: TGTGCCAGCAGCGTTAGCGGGGGCGCAGATACGCAGTATTTT. Protein: CASSVSGGADTQYF. Using reference TRBV9 and TRBJ2-3 for the parts outside the CDR3, the full variable domain is DSGVTQTPKHLITATGQRVTLRCSPRSGDLSVYWYQQSLDQGLQFLIQYYNGEERAKGNILERFSAQQFPDLHSELNLSSLELGDSALYFCASSVSGGADTQYFGPGTRLTVL.

Comments on this clone: The junction departs from the called germline gene at one end, perhaps through a read error. The chain employs TRBV2 and TRBJ2-7, with D perhaps matching TRBD1 (6 bases). Germline loops: CDR1 SNHLY, CDR2 FYNNEI. There are 11 residues in the CDR3. CDR3 residues: CASRHTRGWDF. In DNA, the CDR3 is TGTGCCAGCAGGCACACCAGGGGTTGGGACTTC.

V gene TRBV27 combines with J gene TRBJ2-3; 8 nucleotides line up with TRBD2. The junction had 8 bases not matched to a gene; V was cut back by 11 bases and J by 1 base. The germline V gene has CDR1 MNHEY and CDR2 SMNVEV (reference sequence). This CDR3 has 14 residues. DNA for the CDR3: TGTGCCGCGGGGTCGGGAGGGGGCACAGATACGCAGTATTTT. It yields the protein CAAGSGGGTDTQYF.

V and J are TRBV5-1 and TRBJ2-7; no clear D. This CDR3 has 13 residues. Trimming removed 6 bases from V and 0 bases from J, with 10 bases in between. The V gene's germline CDR1 is SGHRS and CDR2 YFSETQ. For the CDR3, the DNA is TGCGCCAGCACCGGCGGCACCTCCTACGAGCAGTACTTC. Translating it yields CASTGGTSYEQYF.

V is TRBV29-1 and J is TRBJ2-7; 10 nucleotides line up with TRBD1. Germline V gives CDR1 SQVTM, CDR2 ANQGSEA. The J segment lost 4 bases and the V segment lost 3 bases, leaving 3 bases of the junction unmatched. This CDR3 is 13 amino acids long. CDR3 protein: CSVETGGAYEQYF. CDR3 DNA sequence: TGCAGCGTTGAGACAGGGGGCGCGTACGAGCAGTACTTC.

V usage is TRBV9 and J usage is TRBJ1-2; D is perhaps TRBD1 (6 bases). Germline lookup yields CDR1 SGDLS and CDR2 YYNGEE. The V gene lost 4 bases and the J gene lost 2 bases, with 15 bases spanning the gap. This CDR3 has 15 amino acids. Here the CDR3 reads CASSTNRDRNYGYTF. CDR3 nucleotide sequence: TGTGCCAGCAGCACTAACAGGGATAGGAACTATGGCTACACCTTC.

The CDR3 nucleotides read TGTGCCAGCAGTTCCATGTCGGGGGGGCCCCAAGAGACCCAGTACTTC. The encoded protein is CASSSMSGGPQETQYF. The rearrangement uses TRBV7-9 and TRBJ2-5, with TRBD2 matching 8 bases. The germline V gene has CDR1 SEHNR and CDR2 FQNEAQ (reference sequence). The junction had 10 bases not matched to a gene; V was cut back by 6 bases and J by 1 base. The CDR3 length is 16 residues.

V and J are TRBV10-1 and TRBJ2-1; a possible D gene is TRBD2 (6 bases). CDR3 length: 16 amino acids. Germline loops: CDR1 WNHNN, CDR2 SYGVQD (reference sequence). V lost 0 bases and J 5 bases, leaving 14 bases between the germline ends. The CDR3 DNA sequence: TGCGCCAGCAGTGAGTCGAGGGCTAGCGTTAACAATGAGCAGTTCTTC. This translates into CASSESRASVNNEQFF.

This rearrangement joins TRBV29-1 to TRBJ2-1; 7 bases line up with TRBD1. V lost 1 base, J lost 7 bases, and 7 bases stayed unmatched. From germline, CDR1 is SQVTM and CDR2 ANQGSEA. The CDR3 loop spans 14 amino acids. The CDR3 nucleotides are TGCAGCGTTGAAGGAGACAGGGCCTTTAATGAGCAGTTCTTC. As protein: CSVEGDRAFNEQFF.

The rearrangement joins TRBV9 to TRBJ2-7; maybe TRBD1 (5 bases). Between the trimmed V and J ends, which lost 0 bases and 4 bases, there was a span of 11 bases. Germline-derived CDR1 and CDR2 are SGDLS and YYNGEE. The CDR3 contains 14 residues. The CDR3 DNA sequence: TGTGCCAGCAGCGTAGCCAGGGTAGGGTACGAGCAGTACTTC. It codes for CASSVARVGYEQYF. The full variable domain, in which reference TRBV9 and TRBJ2-7 provide the parts outside the CDR3, is DSGVTQTPKHLITATGQRVTLRCSPRSGDLSVYWYQQSLDQGLQFLIQYYNGEERAKGNILERFSAQQFPDLHSELNLSSLELGDSALYFCASSVARVGYEQYFGPGTRLTVT.

This rearrangement joins TRBV9 to TRBJ2-7, with D possibly TRBD1 on 6 matching bases. The CDR3 covers 13 residues. Trimming shortened V by 3 bases and J by 5 bases, and 12 bases separated the two germline ends. CDR1 and CDR2 (germline): SGDLS, YYNGEE. CDR3 protein: CASSALQGHEQYF. CDR3 DNA: TGTGCCAGCAGCGCCCTACAGGGCCACGAGCAGTACTTC.

The V call is TRBV7-9, the J call TRBJ1-4, with a possible D match to TRBD1 (5 bases). V was trimmed by 1 base and J by 7 bases, leaving 16 bases between them. This CDR3 contains 16 residues. From germline, CDR1 is SEHNR and CDR2 FQNEAQ (reference sequence). As DNA, the CDR3 is TGTGCCAGCAGCTTAGGTCCCAGGGCGTCCGGTGAAAAACTGTTTTTT. It translates to CASSLGPRASGEKLFF.

This clone was recorded once. CDR3 in DNA: TGTGCCAGCAGCCCCTCGGGGGGCAGTAATCAGCCCCAGCATTTT. Its protein is CASSPSGGSNQPQHF. This chain joins TRBV9 and TRBJ1-5, with D perhaps matching TRBD1 (6 bases). The germline CDR1 and CDR2 sequences are SGDLS and YYNGEE. Trimming cost V 4 bases and J 4 bases, with 15 bases left between them. This CDR3 region has 15 residues.

The V and J genes are TRBV15 and TRBJ1-6, with 8 bases matching TRBD1. The CDR3 is 14 amino acids. J gave up 7 bases and V 1 base, and 0 bases lay outside the gene matches. Looked up from germline, CDR1 is LNHNV and CDR2 is YYDKDF (reference sequence). The CDR3 protein is CATSRAGGNSPLHF. Here the CDR3 DNA reads TGTGCCACCAGCAGAGCAGGGGGCAATTCACCCCTCCACTTT. The variable domain in full, with the rest retrieved from reference TRBV15 and TRBJ1-6, is DAMVIQNPRYQVTQFGKPVTLSCSQTLNHNVMYWYQQKSSQAPKLLFHYYDKDFNNEADTPDNFQSRRPNTSFCFLDIRSPGLGDTAMYLCATSRAGGNSPLHFGNGTRLTVT.